The clone carrying this T cell receptor beta chain has a count of ten or more. Individually, cDNA molecules had unique molecular identifiers attached to them. TCRdb redid the calling of the 5' RACE reads with MiXCR, one entry per CDR3 protein. The sample carries more than 95,000 distinct CDR3 sequences, roughly 17% recorded once. This entry comes from a study of early T cells in non-severe SARS-CoV-2 infection. Background on the study: Chains from this unsorted whole-blood bulk RNA could not be paired.

Germline-derived CDR1 and CDR2 are KGHSH and LQKENI. The CDR3 spans 13 residues. Trimming at V came to 5 bases and at J to 10 bases, leaving 8 bases not matched to a gene. Sample: whole blood. The genes are TRBV18 and TRBJ2-1; 7 bases agree with TRBD1. The sequence derives from an adult who was a healthcare worker with PCR-confirmed SARS-CoV-2 infection or an uninfected control (not recorded which). CDR3 protein: CASSSDRANEQFF. CDR3 nucleotides: TGTGCCAGCTCATCCGACAGGGCTAACGAGCAGTTCTTC.